Each of the 23 T cell receptor beta chains below was sequenced from the same sample in a study of metastatic and nonmetastatic thyroid tumors. No patient had received any treatment before thyroid surgery. Using MiXCR, TCRdb reanalyzed the PCR reads. The sample includes about 13,000 clones, about 30% of them seen just once. The sample taken for sequencing was tumor tissue. All receptors derive from a male donor with papillary thyroid cancer or a benign thyroid nodule (not recorded which). Some clones in this sample may be carry-over from other donors' samples.

The J gene is TRBJ2-2, the V gene TRBV24-1, with TRBD1 matching over 11 bases. CDR3 size: 17 residues. Germline lookup yields CDR1 KGHDR and CDR2 SFDVKD. The junction had 3 bases not matched to a gene; V was cut back by 4 bases and J by 0 bases. DNA for the CDR3: TGTGCCACCAGTGACCCGGGACAGGGGGCGAACACCGGGGAGCTGTTTTTT. Protein sequence: CATSDPGQGANTGELFF.

This rearrangement joins TRBV13 to TRBJ1-6; a weak D match, TRBD1 (5 bases). The length of the CDR3 is 14 residues. In germline, CDR1 is PRHDT, CDR2 FYEKMQ (reference sequence). Trimming cost V 5 bases and J 9 bases, with 14 bases left between them. The CDR3 is CASSGTSVGSPLHF. CDR3 sequence (DNA): TGTGCCAGCAGCGGGACCTCAGTAGGTTCACCCCTCCACTTT.

Only one count was recorded for this clone. This rearrangement joins TRBV7-3 to TRBJ2-7, with no clear D. CDR3 length equals 16 residues. Germline CDR1 and CDR2: SGHTA and FQGTGA. Trimming removed 2 bases at V and 2 bases at J, with 16 bases between. CDR3 nucleotides: TGTGCCAGCAGCTTAGTTGGCGGCACCCCCACCTACGAGCAGTACTTC. This gives the protein CASSLVGGTPTYEQYF.

This chain joins TRBV7-8 and TRBJ2-1; the D call may be TRBD1 or TRBD2 (5 bases each). This CDR3 is 13 amino acids long. With 4 bases removed from V and 9 bases from J, the gap between germline ends came to 13 bases. CDR1 SGHVS and CDR2 FQNEAQ come from the germline V gene. This CDR3 reads CASSSRDAGEQFF. CDR3 coding DNA: TGTGCCAGCAGCTCTCGGGACGCCGGTGAGCAGTTCTTC.

Only a few counts were recorded for this clone. At one of its ends the junction is not consistent with the germline gene, which may arise from a read error. The V and J genes are TRBV28 and TRBJ1-6; maybe TRBD1 (5 bases). The CDR3 contains 16 residues. Germline lookup yields CDR1 MDHEN and CDR2 SYDVKM. The CDR3 DNA follows: TGTGCCAGCAGTTTAGATCCGGACACCCGGAATTCACCCCTCTACTTT. Encoded protein: CASSLDPDTRNSPLYF.

The gene calls are TRBV10-3 and TRBJ2-7, with D perhaps matching TRBD2 (6 bases). The CDR3 spans 13 residues. Trimming took 7 bases from V and 3 from J, leaving 13 bases between them. From germline, CDR1 is ENHRY and CDR2 SYGVKD. DNA for the CDR3: TGTGCCATCATGGAGGGACTGGACTACGAGCAGTACTTC. The encoded protein is CAIMEGLDYEQYF.

This chain uses TRBV5-5 with TRBJ2-7, with 8 bases lining up with TRBD1. The V segment lost 6 bases and the J segment 2 bases; nucleotides outside the gene matches: 10. Germline V gene data show CDR1 as SGHKS and CDR2 as YYEKEE (reference sequence). The CDR3 is made up of 15 amino acids. The CDR3 spells CASTPFGTGTYEQYF. The CDR3 region has the DNA TGTGCCAGCACCCCCTTCGGGACAGGTACCTACGAGCAGTACTTC.

This clone has just a few counts. The chain links TRBV6-1 to TRBJ1-5, with D unclear. CDR3 length equals 13 residues. Germline CDR1 reads MNHNS; CDR2 reads SASEGT. Trimming cost V 4 bases and J 6 bases, with 10 bases left between them. CDR3 DNA: TGTGCCAGCAGTGTTTACCTCGGTCAGCCCCAGCATTTT. Its protein is CASSVYLGQPQHF.

The V call is TRBV19, the J call TRBJ2-1, with D tentatively TRBD2 (5 bases). The CDR3 loop spans 14 amino acids. The ends were cut back, 6 bases at V and 4 bases at J, with 13 bases in the middle. Germline V gene sequence: CDR1 LNHDA, CDR2 SQIVND (reference sequence). CDR3 sequence (DNA): TGTGCCAGTAGGCGGGCAGGTGATTACAATGAGCAGTTCTTC. This codes for CASRRAGDYNEQFF.

This clone qualifies as medium-sized. In the same sample, other DNA sequences code for this CDR3. J is TRBJ1-5 and V is TRBV3-1, with 7 bases identical to TRBD1. The germline V gene encodes CDR1 LGHDT and CDR2 YNNKEL (reference sequence). The J segment lost 4 bases and the V segment lost 1 base, leaving 4 bases of the junction unmatched. The CDR3 is made up of 15 amino acids. DNA for the CDR3: TGTGCCAGCAGCCAAGGGCAGGGGGGTAATCAGCCCCAGCATTTT. This gives the protein CASSQGQGGNQPQHF.

As for this clone: A much larger clone differs from this one at a single base, so this may be a read error. The same CDR3 is also encoded by other DNA sequences in this sample. V and J are TRBV7-8 and TRBJ2-7, with 8 bases fitting TRBD2. The CDR3 extends over 14 amino acids. Germline V gene lookup returns CDR1 SGHVS and CDR2 FQNEAQ. In nucleotides, the CDR3 is TGTGCCAGCAGCTTCGGGGGGGCCATGTACGAGCAGTACTTT. This codes for CASSFGGAMYEQYF. The full variable domain, completed using reference TRBV7-8 and TRBJ2-7, is GAGVSQSPRYKVAKRGQDVALRCDPISGHVSLFWYQQALGQGPEFLTYFQNEAQLDKSGLPSDRFFAERPEGSVSTLKIQRTQQEDSAVYLCASSFGGAMYEQYFGPGTRLTVT.

The chain recombines TRBV11-2 with TRBJ2-7; 7 bases line up with TRBD2. Trimming cost V 1 base and J 7 bases; bases outside gene matches: 7. This CDR3 has 14 residues. Germline values: CDR1 SGHAT, CDR2 FQNNGV. CDR3 amino acids: CASSLVGGSSEQYF. The CDR3 DNA follows: TGTGCCAGCAGCTTAGTGGGAGGGAGCAGTGAGCAGTACTTC.

This clone showed up just a few times. Germline is not matched at one junction end, which may reflect a read error. V gene TRBV15 combines with J gene TRBJ2-7; D might be TRBD2 (5 bases). This CDR3 has 14 residues. Germline V gene sequence: CDR1 LNHNV, CDR2 YYDKDF (reference sequence). The CDR3 is CTTSTDGVSYEQYF. DNA for the CDR3: TGTACCACAAGCACCGACGGGGTTTCCTACGAGCAGTACTTC.

This clone was detected only a few times. The chain is built from TRBV19 and TRBJ1-2, with D perhaps matching TRBD1 (5 bases). Germline V CDR1 and CDR2: LNHDA, SQIVND (reference sequence). The CDR3 runs 14 residues. V was clipped by 7 bases and J by 6 bases, with 18 bases between them. DNA for the CDR3: TGTGCCAGTACCAATAAGAGGGGTGAGCATGGCTACACCTTC. Amino acid sequence: CASTNKRGEHGYTF.

By frequency in the sample, this clone is large. V and J are TRBV12-3 or TRBV12-4 and TRBJ2-2; tentatively, D is TRBD2 (6 bases). The CDR3 covers 15 residues. V was trimmed by 6 bases and J by 0 bases, leaving 11 bases between them. As DNA, the CDR3 is TGTGCCAGCAGGTCTAGCGATACGAACACCGGGGAGCTGTTTTTT. This encodes CASRSSDTNTGELFF.

The sample holds a few counts of this clone. The chain combines TRBV6-1 with TRBJ2-1, with no clear D. Trimming removed 6 bases from V and 7 bases from J, with 16 bases in between. Germline values: CDR1 MNHNS, CDR2 SASEGT. The CDR3 is made up of 14 amino acids. The CDR3 loop is CASSLRWAGNEQFF. The CDR3 bases are TGTGCCAGCAGCCTTAGGTGGGCTGGTAATGAGCAGTTCTTC.

This clone was seen only a few times. The V and J genes are TRBV2 and TRBJ2-2; TRBD2 aligns across 9 bases. CDR1 and CDR2 (germline): SNHLY, FYNNEI. This CDR3 comprises 14 residues. With V trimmed by 4 bases and J by 6 bases, 3 bases remained unmatched. Here the CDR3 reads CASSGGRAPGELFF. CDR3 coding DNA: TGTGCCAGCAGTGGCGGGAGGGCCCCCGGGGAGCTGTTTTTT.

The V gene is TRBV12-3 or TRBV12-4, the J gene TRBJ2-1, with 9 bases fitting TRBD1. The CDR3 runs 13 residues. V shed 3 bases and J 8 bases; nucleotides not matched to a gene: 2. The CDR3 sequence is CASSLGQGYEQFF. Written as DNA, the CDR3 is TGTGCCAGCAGTTTGGGACAGGGCTATGAGCAGTTCTTC.

This clone was seen a handful of times. This chain links TRBV28 with TRBJ2-2; TRBD1 might be the D (6 bases). CDR1 MDHEN and CDR2 SYDVKM come from the germline V gene. The V gene lost 7 bases and the J gene lost 5 bases, with 17 bases spanning the gap. The CDR3 runs 15 residues. The CDR3 loop reads CASKGDTGNTGELFF. CDR3 sequence (DNA): TGTGCCAGCAAGGGGGACACAGGCAATACCGGGGAGCTGTTTTTT.

Comment on this clone: Other DNA sequences in this sample translate to the same CDR3. The V call is TRBV6-2 or TRBV6-3, the J call TRBJ2-7, with D tentatively TRBD1 or TRBD2 (5 bases each). Trimming shortened V by 4 bases and J by 7 bases, and 14 bases separated the two germline ends. The CDR3 has 13 residues. Per germline, CDR1 MNHEY and CDR2 SVGEGT. The CDR3: CASSWDAFAEQYF. DNA of the CDR3: TGTGCCAGCAGTTGGGACGCCTTCGCTGAGCAGTACTTC.

This chain connects TRBV11-3 to TRBJ2-1; a possible D gene is TRBD2 (6 bases). With 4 bases removed from V and 12 bases from J, the gap between germline ends came to 10 bases. This CDR3 is 11 amino acids long. CDR1 is SGHNT and CDR2 is YENEEA in the germline V gene. CDR3 DNA: TGTGCCAGCAGCTCCCCGGGGGTGCAGTTCTTC. It yields the protein CASSSPGVQFF.

In this sample, this clone turned up a few times. The CDR3 nucleotides are TGTGGGCTGGACCGTCAGCCCCAGCATTTT. The encoded protein is CGLDRQPQHF. This chain uses TRBV5-6 with TRBJ1-5, with unresolved D. The CDR3 runs to 10 residues. Germline lookup yields CDR1 SGHDT and CDR2 YYEEEE.

The CDR3 DNA reads as TGCGCCAGCAGCTTGGATTTCCCGGGACGGAATTCACCCCTCCACTTT. Its translation is CASSLDFPGRNSPLHF. This chain joins TRBV5-1 and TRBJ1-6; possibly TRBD1 for D (5 bases). The CDR3 length is 16 residues. Trimming took 0 bases from V and 7 from J, leaving 14 bases between them. Germline V gives CDR1 SGHRS, CDR2 YFSETQ.